The sequence of this TCR beta chain was determined in a study of T cell responses to AZD1222 COVID-19 vaccine (dated by TCRdb to about 2021). Regarding the research as a whole: AZD1222 recipients given second doses at about 4 weeks or at about 12 weeks were pooled, since spike-specific TCR depth and breadth were not found to differ between the two schedules. A total of approximately 240 trial participants underwent TCR sequencing, of whom about 200 had received two doses of AZD1222 and some 25 had received two doses of the MenACWY control vaccine. Trial participants were enrolled by age into 18-55, 56-69 and 70-plus year subgroups, with about 150, 28 and 57 TCR-sequenced participants respectively.

The sample's time point label, in plain terms: baseline before first vaccination. Vaccinee samples were obtained from the UK trials COV001 and COV002, which included a single-blind randomized controlled phase 2/3 trial of AZD1222 (ChAdOx1 nCoV-19) in healthy adults. Trial participant PBMC samples were collected at day 0 and day 28 after the second dose for TCRbeta chain sequencing. As to this clone: Its antigen is currently not known. Base qualities were left out, and no much larger clone turns up one base away.

Trimming takes 5 bases off V and 8 bases off J; junction bases not matched to a gene: 8. Reading from cysteine to phenylalanine, the CDR3 counts 13 amino acids. The kept DNA is CDR3 alone, 39 bases in frame from the first base. For CDR1 and CDR2, the germline V gene (reference sequence) lists LNHDA and SQIVND. Summary of the overall study and its limitations: In the small 56-69-year group, the increase in depth fell short of significance, most likely because of low power. Because no samples from the day 14 peak response were available, repertoires could be characterized only after the peak T cell response. After two AZD1222 doses, spike-specific TCR breadth and depth were significantly higher than at day 0 and than in MenACWY recipients. Conclusions about previously exposed vaccinees are limited, since just 6 or 7 AZD1222 recipients were seropositive for SARS-CoV-2 at baseline. Reportedly, almost half of the unique spike-specific TCRs recognized epitopes lying outside the regions that are mutated in the B.1.351 and B.1.1.7 variants. The vaccine-associated CD4 TCRs covered the entire spike protein, and the dominant responses fell in regions 160-218 and 743-854. Participants were mostly white British, with more females than males. The authors suggested clonal diversity may have been underestimated.

The CDR3 regions of human TCRbeta chains were analyzed by immunosequencing. The published analysis was carried out like this. Repertoire TCRs were matched against a reference library of SARS-CoV-2-specific TCRs generated with the MIRA antigen-specificity platform. Breadth meant the fraction of unique TCRs that were SARS-CoV-2-associated, whereas depth meant the fraction of total T cells that were SARS-CoV-2-associated. Each spike-specific TCR was assigned to its reactive spike region and to a CD4 or CD8 class using the MIRA data. Log10-transformed breadth and depth values were compared by one-way ANOVA with Sidak's multiple comparisons tests. The table comes from immuneACCESS by way of TCRdb, which keeps in-frame sequences with V and J called. Part of the clones is missing from these tables; in studies checked, under half for an unresolved V gene and the rest for unknown reasons. V and J calls and clone size are copied from that table; D and trimming were computed from the DNA. Counted in this sample were 140,000 to 150,000 clones; roughly 90% of them appeared once. The ten largest clones take up more than 1.4% of the sample.

The sequence derives from an adult in good health. The sequence links TRBV19 to TRBJ1-2; 7 central nucleotides agree with TRBD1. Here the sequenced sample was peripheral blood, taken on day 0 of AZD1222 vaccination. The CDR3 protein sequence reads: CASSPRTGQGYTF. The DNA sequence is TGTGCCAGTAGTCCTCGGACAGGACAGGGCTACACCTTC.